This is a list of T cell receptor beta chains from one sample in a study of shared clonotypes between healthy human individuals. Method: immunoSEQ multiplex PCR; TCRdb's copy keeps in-frame clones and lacks some. The table lists around 1.5 million clones, 95% to 99% of them singletons. Sample: naive CD4+ T cells sorted from blood. Receptor source: a young man in good health. The CDR3 runs from the conserved cysteine through the conserved F or W. A D gene is named only where the DNA matches it firmly. Clone size appears in some rows only: once, few, many, or a class for an expanded clone.

D gene	clone size	V gene	J gene	CDR3 DNA	CDR3 protein
.	.	TRBV7-2	TRBJ2-7	TGTGCCAGCAGCCCGGGGCCAGGGGAGTACTACGAGCAGTACTTC	CASSPGPGEYYEQYF
.	.	TRBV27	TRBJ2-7	TGTGCCAGCAGCCCTTATCCCGCCGGGAGCGACTCCTACGAGCAGTACTTC	CASSPYPAGSDSYEQYF
.	once	TRBV10-1	TRBJ2-1	TGCGCCAGCAGTGAGTCAGGGGGGAGAACTTTCAATGAGCAGTTCTTC	CASSESGGRTFNEQFF
.	.	TRBV7-9	TRBJ2-5	TGTGCCAGCAGTACGGGGTCAGGCGAGACCCAGTACTTC	CASSTGSGETQYF
TRBD1	.	TRBV18	TRBJ2-7	TGTGCCAGCTCACTTTCCGGGACAGGGAGTTTGGTGCAGTACTTC	CASSLSGTGSLVQYF
.	.	TRBV6-5	TRBJ1-2	TGTGCCAGCAGTTACGTCCGGGGGACTAACTATGGCTACACCTTC	CASSYVRGTNYGYTF
.	.	TRBV5-6	TRBJ2-5	TGTGCCAGCAGCCCATGGGACGTTCTGCGGGAGACCCAGTACTTC	CASSPWDVLRETQYF
.	.	TRBV1	TRBJ2-1	TGCACCAGCAGCCAAACTAGCGGAGGTGGAACCTACAATGAGCAGTTCTTC	CTSSQTSGGGTYNEQFF
TRBD1	.	TRBV18	TRBJ2-3	TGTGCCAGCTCTACCGGGACAGGGGTCCCAGATACGCAGTATTTT	CASSTGTGVPDTQYF
TRBD1	.	TRBV9	TRBJ2-5	TGTGCCAGCAGCGTAGGCCCGACAGGGATGCAAGAGACCCAGTACTTC	CASSVGPTGMQETQYF
TRBD1	.	TRBV20-1	TRBJ2-1	TGCAGTGTCGACAGGGGGAATGAGCAGTTCTTC	CSVDRGNEQFF
.	.	TRBV27	TRBJ1-4	TGTGCCAGCAGTCTTAGAACGGCAACTAATGAAAAACTGTTTTTT	CASSLRTATNEKLFF
.	.	TRBV5-1	TRBJ2-5	TGCGCCAGCAGCTCCACCACGGGAGTTGGAGAGACCCAGTACTTC	CASSSTTGVGETQYF
TRBD1	.	TRBV9	TRBJ1-1	TGTGCCAGCAGCCCGACAGGGGGAACTGAAGCTTTCTTT	CASSPTGGTEAFF
TRBD1	.	TRBV5-4	TRBJ1-1	TGTGCCAGCAGCTTGGAAGACCGGACAGGCCACACTGAAGCTTTCTTT	CASSLEDRTGHTEAFF
.	.	TRBV7-9	TRBJ2-3	TGTGCCAGCAGCTCCGGCCTTGGAGATACGCAGTATTTT	CASSSGLGDTQYF
.	.	TRBV11-2	TRBJ2-4	TGTGCCAGCAGCTTAGATCTAGGAGTGGGCAAAAACATTCAGTACTTC	CASSLDLGVGKNIQYF
.	.	TRBV2	TRBJ2-7	TGTGCCAGCCAACGAGGCGGGACAGCGTACGAGCAGTACTTC	CASQRGGTAYEQYF
.	.	TRBV9	TRBJ1-5	TGTGCCAGCAGCAGGGCAGGGGTGAATCAGCCCCAGCATTTT	CASSRAGVNQPQHF
TRBD1	.	TRBV12-5	TRBJ2-7	TGTGCTAGTGGTCGAAACCTGCCGGGACAGGACTACGAGCAGTACTTC	CASGRNLPGQDYEQYF
TRBD1	.	TRBV4-1	TRBJ2-7	TGCGCCAGCAGCCAAGTAGGGGGCAAAGGCGAGCAGTACTTC	CASSQVGGKGEQYF
.	.	TRBV4-1	TRBJ2-1	TGCGCCAGCAGCCAGGGGCCATCCAAACTATACAATGAGCAGTTCTTC	CASSQGPSKLYNEQFF
TRBD1	.	TRBV18	TRBJ2-7	TGTGCCAGCTCACCAAAGGCCTCAGGGGGCTCGGAGGAGCAGTACTTC	CASSPKASGGSEEQYF
TRBD1	.	TRBV25-1	TRBJ2-7	TGTGCCAGCAGTCCAACAGGGGTCCACGAGCAGTACTTC	CASSPTGVHEQYF
TRBD1	.	TRBV6-5	TRBJ1-2	TGTGCCAGCCGGGCAGGGGGGGCCTATGGCTACACCTTC	CASRAGGAYGYTF
TRBD2	.	TRBV10-3	TRBJ2-1	TGTGCCACAAGCGGCCTAGCGGGGAATGAGCAGTTCTTC	CATSGLAGNEQFF
.	.	TRBV29-1	TRBJ2-1	TGCAGCGTTGAATCTTTGAGGGCTACGAATGAGCAGTTCTTC	CSVESLRATNEQFF
.	.	TRBV13	TRBJ2-1	TGTGCCAGCAGCTTCCTAAGTGCACCCTACAATGAGCAGTTCTTC	CASSFLSAPYNEQFF
TRBD1	.	TRBV7-3	TRBJ1-2	TGTGCCAGCAGCTCGACAGGGACGGATGGCTACACCTTC	CASSSTGTDGYTF
TRBD1	.	TRBV5-4	TRBJ2-3	TGTGCCAGCAGCAGGGACAGAGGAGATACGCAGTATTTT	CASSRDRGDTQYF
.	.	TRBV10-3	TRBJ1-1	TGTGCCATCACCGGGGTCGGGGACACTGAAGCTTTCTTT	CAITGVGDTEAFF
TRBD2	.	TRBV19	TRBJ2-1	TGTGCCAGTAGTATAGATCGCGGGGGCAATGAGCAGTTCTTC	CASSIDRGGNEQFF
TRBD1	.	TRBV6-5	TRBJ1-2	TGTGCCAGCAACAGAGGACAGGGCCATGGCTACACCTTC	CASNRGQGHGYTF
.	.	TRBV28	TRBJ1-3	TGTGCCAGCAGTGAGGTGCGGGGGCTCAGTGGAAACACCATATATTTT	CASSEVRGLSGNTIYF
TRBD2	.	TRBV5-6	TRBJ2-3	TGTGCCAGCAGCTTGAGTAGACTAGCCAGCACAGATACGCAGTATTTT	CASSLSRLASTDTQYF
.	.	TRBV5-5	TRBJ2-7	TGTGCCAGCAGCTTGTTTATCCACGAGCAGTACTTC	CASSLFIHEQYF
TRBD2	.	TRBV7-6	TRBJ2-3	TGTGCCAGCAGCCTAAGGCTAGCGGAGAGCACAGATACGCAGTATTTT	CASSLRLAESTDTQYF
TRBD1	.	TRBV18	TRBJ2-1	TGTGCCAGCTCACCGGGGACAGGGGGGTACAATGAGCAGTTCTTC	CASSPGTGGYNEQFF
.	.	TRBV5-1	TRBJ1-2	TGCGCCAGCAGCTTGTTGAGGGACTATGGCTACACCTTC	CASSLLRDYGYTF
.	.	TRBV9	TRBJ2-1	TGTGCCAGCAGCGGCCGGGCCGAGGGGAGTGAGCAGTTCTTC	CASSGRAEGSEQFF